This T cell receptor beta chain was documented in a study of low-dose radiotherapy and immunotherapy resistance in tumors. Across the study: Every six weeks patients received intravenous ipilimumab 1 mg/kg, and every two weeks they received intravenous nivolumab 240 mg.

In its sample, this clonotype was seen many times. cDNA synthesis used a TRAV/TRBV-specific primer set for both chains. TCRs were amplified for 15 to 25 PCR cycles with a constant-region primer and V-primer adapter. TCRdb itself ran the reads through MiXCR, one entry per CDR3 protein. The sample has more than 70,000 distinct CDR3 sequences; 30% to 40% are singletons. Trimming shortened V by 0 bases and J by 0 bases, and 9 bases separated the two germline ends. Germline CDR1 reads LGHNA; CDR2 reads YSLEER. This CDR3 region has 16 residues. Time point: before trial treatment. Inclusion covered patients whose advanced solid tumors lacked tumor-infiltrating lymphocytes.

The clonotype comes from a female donor with ovarian cancer. The specimen was PBMCs, collected before treatment. This sequence joins TRBV4-3 and TRBJ1-3; D remains ambiguous. The CDR3: CASSQDHGSSGNTIYF. DNA of the CDR3: TGCGCCAGCAGCCAAGACCATGGCAGCTCTGGAAACACCATATATTTT.